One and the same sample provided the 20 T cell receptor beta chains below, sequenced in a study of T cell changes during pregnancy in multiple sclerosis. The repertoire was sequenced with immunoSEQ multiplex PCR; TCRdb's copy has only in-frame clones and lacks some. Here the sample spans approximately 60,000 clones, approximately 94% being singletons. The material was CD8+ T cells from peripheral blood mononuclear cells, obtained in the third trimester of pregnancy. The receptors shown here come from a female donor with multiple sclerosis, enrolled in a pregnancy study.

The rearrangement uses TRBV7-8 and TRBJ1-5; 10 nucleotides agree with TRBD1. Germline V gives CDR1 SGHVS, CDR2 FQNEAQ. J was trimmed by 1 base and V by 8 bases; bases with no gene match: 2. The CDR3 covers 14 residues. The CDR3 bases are TGTGCCAGCCGGGACAGGGGAAGCAATCAGCCCCAGCATTTT. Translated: CASRDRGSNQPQHF.

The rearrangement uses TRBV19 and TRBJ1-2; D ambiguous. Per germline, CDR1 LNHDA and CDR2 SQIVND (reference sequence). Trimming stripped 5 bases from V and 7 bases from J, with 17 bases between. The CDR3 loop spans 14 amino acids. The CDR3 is CASSPILVLGGYTF. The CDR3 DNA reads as TGTGCCAGTAGTCCTATTTTGGTCCTTGGTGGCTACACCTTC.

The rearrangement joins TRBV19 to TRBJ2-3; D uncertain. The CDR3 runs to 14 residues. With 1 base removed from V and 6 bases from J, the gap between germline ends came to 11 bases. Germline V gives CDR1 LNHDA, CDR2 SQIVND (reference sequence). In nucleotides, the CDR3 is TGTGCCAGTAGTATAGCAGGCTCTTCGGATACGCAGTATTTT. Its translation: CASSIAGSSDTQYF.

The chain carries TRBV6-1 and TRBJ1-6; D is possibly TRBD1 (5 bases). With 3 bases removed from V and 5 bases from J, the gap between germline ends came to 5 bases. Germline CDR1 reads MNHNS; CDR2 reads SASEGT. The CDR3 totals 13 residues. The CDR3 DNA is TGTGCCAGCAGTGACAGGGATAATTCACCCCTCCACTTT. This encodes CASSDRDNSPLHF.

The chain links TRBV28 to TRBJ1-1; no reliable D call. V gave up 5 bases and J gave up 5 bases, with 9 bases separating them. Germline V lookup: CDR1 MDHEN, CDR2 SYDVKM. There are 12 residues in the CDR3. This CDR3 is CASSPLLTEAFF. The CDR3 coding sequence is TGTGCCAGCAGTCCCCTCCTAACTGAAGCTTTCTTT.

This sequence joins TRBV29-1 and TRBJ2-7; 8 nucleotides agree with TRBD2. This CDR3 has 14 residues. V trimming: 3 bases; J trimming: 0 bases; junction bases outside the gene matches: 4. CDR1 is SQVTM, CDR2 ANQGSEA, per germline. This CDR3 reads CSVDVREDSYEQYF. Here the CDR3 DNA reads TGCAGCGTTGATGTGCGGGAGGACTCCTACGAGCAGTACTTC.

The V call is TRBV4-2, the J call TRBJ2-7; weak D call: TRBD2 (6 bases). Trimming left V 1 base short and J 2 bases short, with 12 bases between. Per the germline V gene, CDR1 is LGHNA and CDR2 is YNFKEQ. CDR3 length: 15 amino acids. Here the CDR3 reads CASSQVTGVAYEQYF. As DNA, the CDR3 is TGTGCCAGCAGCCAAGTAACGGGGGTGGCCTACGAGCAGTACTTC.

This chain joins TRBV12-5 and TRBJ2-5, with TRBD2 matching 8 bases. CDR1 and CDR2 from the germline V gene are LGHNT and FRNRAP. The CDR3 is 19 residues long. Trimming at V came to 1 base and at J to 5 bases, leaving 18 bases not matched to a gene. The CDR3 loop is CASGLGHPEGSGMGETQYF. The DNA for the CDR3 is TGTGCTAGTGGTTTGGGACATCCCGAGGGTAGCGGGATGGGGGAGACCCAGTACTTC.

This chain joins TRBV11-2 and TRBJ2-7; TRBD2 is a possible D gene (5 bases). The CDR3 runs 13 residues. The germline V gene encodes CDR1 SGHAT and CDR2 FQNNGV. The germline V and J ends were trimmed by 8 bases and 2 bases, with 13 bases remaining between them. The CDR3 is CASEGTVAYEQYF. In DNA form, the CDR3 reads TGTGCCAGCGAGGGAACAGTTGCCTACGAGCAGTACTTC.

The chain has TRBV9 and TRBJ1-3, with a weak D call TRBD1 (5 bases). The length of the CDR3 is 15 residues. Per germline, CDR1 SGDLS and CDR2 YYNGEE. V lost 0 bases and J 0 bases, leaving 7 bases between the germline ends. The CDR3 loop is CASSVDGASGNTIYF. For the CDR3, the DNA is TGTGCCAGCAGCGTAGATGGGGCCTCTGGAAACACCATATATTTT.

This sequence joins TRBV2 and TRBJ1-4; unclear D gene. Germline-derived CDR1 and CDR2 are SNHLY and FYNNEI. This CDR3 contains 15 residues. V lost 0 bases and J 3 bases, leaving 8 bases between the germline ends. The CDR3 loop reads CASSEAYGANEKLFF. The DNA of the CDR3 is TGTGCCAGCAGTGAAGCTTACGGGGCTAATGAAAAACTGTTTTTT.

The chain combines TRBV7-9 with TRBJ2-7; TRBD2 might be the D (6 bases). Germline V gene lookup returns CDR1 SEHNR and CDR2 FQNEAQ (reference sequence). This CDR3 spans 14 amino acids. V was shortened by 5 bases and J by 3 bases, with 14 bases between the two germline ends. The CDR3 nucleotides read TGTGCCAGCAGCCCCGCGGGGCCTAGCTACGAGCAGTACTTC. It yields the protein CASSPAGPSYEQYF.

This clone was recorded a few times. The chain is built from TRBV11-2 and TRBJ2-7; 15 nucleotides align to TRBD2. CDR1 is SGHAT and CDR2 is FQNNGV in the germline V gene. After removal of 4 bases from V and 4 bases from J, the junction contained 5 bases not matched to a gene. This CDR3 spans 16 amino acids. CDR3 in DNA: TGTGCCAGCAGCTCACCAGGGACTAGCGGGGGGTACGAGCAGTACTTC. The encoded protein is CASSSPGTSGGYEQYF.

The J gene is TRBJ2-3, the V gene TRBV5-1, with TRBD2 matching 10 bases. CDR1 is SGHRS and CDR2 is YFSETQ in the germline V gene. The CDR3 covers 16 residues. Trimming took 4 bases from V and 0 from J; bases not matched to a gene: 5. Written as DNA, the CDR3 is TGCGCCAGCAGCCTGCGACTAGCGGGTAGCACAGATACGCAGTATTTT. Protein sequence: CASSLRLAGSTDTQYF.

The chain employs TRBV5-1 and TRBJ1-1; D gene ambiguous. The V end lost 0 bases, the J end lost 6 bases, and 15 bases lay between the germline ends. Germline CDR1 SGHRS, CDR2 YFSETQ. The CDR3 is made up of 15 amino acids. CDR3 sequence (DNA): TGCGCCAGCAGCTTGGGGCCCACAGTAATCTCTGAAGCTTTCTTT. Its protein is CASSLGPTVISEAFF.

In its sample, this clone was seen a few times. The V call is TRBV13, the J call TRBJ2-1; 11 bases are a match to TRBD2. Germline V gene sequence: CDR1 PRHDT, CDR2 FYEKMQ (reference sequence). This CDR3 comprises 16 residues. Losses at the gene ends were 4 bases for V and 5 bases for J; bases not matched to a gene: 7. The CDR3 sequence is CASSWTGLAEDNEQFF. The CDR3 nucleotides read TGTGCCAGCAGCTGGACGGGACTAGCGGAAGACAATGAGCAGTTCTTC.

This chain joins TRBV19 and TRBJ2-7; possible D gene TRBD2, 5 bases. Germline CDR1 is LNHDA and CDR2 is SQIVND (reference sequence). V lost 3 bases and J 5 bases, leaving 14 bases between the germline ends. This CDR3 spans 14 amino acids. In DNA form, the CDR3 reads TGTGCCAGTAGTATTCTCCGGGGTTCCCACGAGCAGTACTTC. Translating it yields CASSILRGSHEQYF.

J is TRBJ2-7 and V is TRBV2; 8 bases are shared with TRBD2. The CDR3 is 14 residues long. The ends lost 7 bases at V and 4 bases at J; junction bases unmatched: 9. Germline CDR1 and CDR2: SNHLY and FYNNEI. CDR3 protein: CASTVAAGAYEQYF. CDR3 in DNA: TGTGCCAGCACCGTCGCAGCGGGAGCTTACGAGCAGTACTTC.

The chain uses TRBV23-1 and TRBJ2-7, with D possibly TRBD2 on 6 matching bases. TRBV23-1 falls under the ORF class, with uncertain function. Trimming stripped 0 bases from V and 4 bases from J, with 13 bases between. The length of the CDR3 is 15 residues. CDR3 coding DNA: TGCGCCAGCAGTCAATCGCCTAGCGTGATGTACGAGCAGTACTTC. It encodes CASSQSPSVMYEQYF.

In nucleotides, the CDR3 is TGTGCCAGCAGTTACTCGACAGCGCCCTACGAGCAGTACTTC. Translation gives CASSYSTAPYEQYF. This chain joins TRBV6-5 and TRBJ2-7; D possibly corresponds to TRBD1 (5 bases). The germline V gene has CDR1 MNHEY and CDR2 SVGAGI. The V gene lost 0 bases and the J gene lost 2 bases, with 8 bases spanning the gap. The length of the CDR3 is 14 residues.